Listed below are T cell receptor beta chains from one sample, sequenced in a study of vaccination effects on CD4 cells after COVID-19. Measured with immunoSEQ multiplex PCR; TCRdb has only the in-frame clones, and not every one. The sample contains 37,000 or so clones, around 66% of which appear only once. These receptors have no identified antigens. Sample: CD4+ T cells from PBMCs cultured without peptide, taken after COVID-19 vaccination. The receptors were sampled from a human donor who received a COVID-19 vaccine. The CDR3 runs from the conserved cysteine through the conserved F or W. The D gene is left open where the match is weak. Clone sizes are given selectively: once, few, many, or a class where the clone is expanded.

j_call: TRBJ2-7
d_call: -
clone_size: few
v_call: TRBV14
cdr3_nt: TGTGCCAGCAGCCCAAGTTACTACGAGCAGTACTTC
cdr3_aa: CASSPSYYEQYF

j_call: TRBJ2-3
d_call: -
clone_size: -
v_call: TRBV5-1
cdr3_nt: TGCGCCAGCAGTCGAACCGCCGGGGAGTTTATAAGCACAGATACGCAGTATTTT
cdr3_aa: CASSRTAGEFISTDTQYF

j_call: TRBJ2-7
d_call: -
clone_size: -
v_call: TRBV2
cdr3_nt: TGTGCCAGCAGCCCAACGGCGCCTCAACGCTCCTACGAGCAGTACTTC
cdr3_aa: CASSPTAPQRSYEQYF

j_call: TRBJ2-6
d_call: -
clone_size: few
v_call: TRBV19
cdr3_nt: TGTGCCAGTAGTCGCGGACTCACGGCTGGGGCCAACGTCCTGACTTTC
cdr3_aa: CASSRGLTAGANVLTF

j_call: TRBJ2-1
d_call: TRBD1
clone_size: -
v_call: TRBV7-8
cdr3_nt: TGTGCCAGCAGCTTTATGGGGCAGGGGGCAACTCGTGAGCAGTTCTTC
cdr3_aa: CASSFMGQGATREQFF

j_call: TRBJ2-5
d_call: -
clone_size: -
v_call: TRBV19
cdr3_nt: TGTGCCAGTAGTATAGGCGGACAGCCGAAGTCAGAGACCCAGTACTTC
cdr3_aa: CASSIGGQPKSETQYF

j_call: TRBJ1-1
d_call: TRBD1
clone_size: -
v_call: TRBV6-1
cdr3_nt: TGTGCCAGCAGTGACGGGACAGCGGGGGCCACTGAAGCTTTCTTT
cdr3_aa: CASSDGTAGATEAFF

j_call: TRBJ1-1
d_call: -
clone_size: -
v_call: TRBV3-1/TRBV3-2
cdr3_nt: TGTGCCAGCAGGCCGTCCGGGGTTAACACTGAAGCTTTCTTT
cdr3_aa: CASRPSGVNTEAFF

j_call: TRBJ1-1
d_call: TRBD1
clone_size: -
v_call: TRBV27
cdr3_nt: TGTGCCAGCAGTTTATGGCCGGGACAGGGACGAGGACCGTCGAACACTGAAGCTTTCTTT
cdr3_aa: CASSLWPGQGRGPSNTEAFF

j_call: TRBJ2-1
d_call: -
clone_size: few
v_call: TRBV9
cdr3_nt: TGTGCCAGCAGCGTGGCCTACAATGAGCAGTTCTTC
cdr3_aa: CASSVAYNEQFF

j_call: TRBJ1-1
d_call: -
clone_size: once
v_call: TRBV11-2
cdr3_nt: TGTGCCAGCAGCATTAGATCCGGTCGGAGGGCTGAAGCTTTCTTT
cdr3_aa: CASSIRSGRRAEAFF

j_call: TRBJ2-5
d_call: TRBD2
clone_size: -
v_call: TRBV9
cdr3_nt: TGTGCCAGCAGCGTAGGGCTAGCGGGAGGGGGTCAAGAGACCCAGTACTTC
cdr3_aa: CASSVGLAGGGQETQYF

j_call: TRBJ1-1
d_call: -
clone_size: -
v_call: TRBV18
cdr3_nt: TGTGCCAGCTCGGAGGGGGGCACTGAAGCTTTCTTT
cdr3_aa: CASSEGGTEAFF

j_call: TRBJ2-5
d_call: TRBD1
clone_size: -
v_call: TRBV9
cdr3_nt: TGTGCCAGCAGCGCGACAGGGGGCCTGGAGACCCAGTACTTC
cdr3_aa: CASSATGGLETQYF

j_call: TRBJ2-7
d_call: -
clone_size: few
v_call: TRBV6-4
cdr3_nt: TGTGCCAGCAGTCAAACCGGAGGCCTCGAGCAGTACTTC
cdr3_aa: CASSQTGGLEQYF

j_call: TRBJ1-2
d_call: -
clone_size: few
v_call: TRBV2
cdr3_nt: TGTGCCAGCAGACAGGAACCGACCCTTAACTATGGCTACACCTTC
cdr3_aa: CASRQEPTLNYGYTF

j_call: TRBJ2-7
d_call: -
clone_size: -
v_call: TRBV18
cdr3_nt: TGTGCCAGCTCACCACCCGACAAATACGAGCAGTACTTC
cdr3_aa: CASSPPDKYEQYF

j_call: TRBJ1-4
d_call: -
clone_size: few
v_call: TRBV3-1/TRBV3-2
cdr3_nt: TGTGCCAGCAGCCAAGTAGGAGGGGTCGGATATGAAAAACTGTTTTTT
cdr3_aa: CASSQVGGVGYEKLFF

j_call: TRBJ1-3
d_call: -
clone_size: few
v_call: TRBV18
cdr3_nt: TGTGCCAGCTCACCAAGTCTTGGGGCTGGAAACACCATATATTTT
cdr3_aa: CASSPSLGAGNTIYF

j_call: TRBJ2-5
d_call: -
clone_size: -
v_call: TRBV3-1/TRBV3-2
cdr3_nt: TGTGCCAGCATCCTAACTGGGGCGGTAGAGACCCAGTACTTC
cdr3_aa: CASILTGAVETQYF

j_call: TRBJ1-5
d_call: TRBD1
clone_size: -
v_call: TRBV6-5
cdr3_nt: TGTGCCAGCAGCCACCGGGACAGGTCGAATCAGCCCCAGCATTTT
cdr3_aa: CASSHRDRSNQPQHF

j_call: TRBJ1-5
d_call: -
clone_size: -
v_call: TRBV5-5
cdr3_nt: TGTGCCAGCAGCTTGGCGACAACCCTCAATCAGCCCCAGCATTTT
cdr3_aa: CASSLATTLNQPQHF

j_call: TRBJ1-1
d_call: -
clone_size: -
v_call: TRBV5-1
cdr3_nt: TGCGCCAGCAGCTTGGGACCTGAAGCTTTCTTT
cdr3_aa: CASSLGPEAFF

j_call: TRBJ1-1
d_call: -
clone_size: -
v_call: TRBV11-3
cdr3_nt: TGTGCCGGGAAGGAGGAGGCTGAAGCTTTCTTT
cdr3_aa: CAGKEEAEAFF

j_call: TRBJ2-3
d_call: -
clone_size: -
v_call: TRBV5-4
cdr3_nt: TGTGCCAGCAGATCAGGGGGGGCAACAGATACGCAGTATTTT
cdr3_aa: CASRSGGATDTQYF

j_call: TRBJ2-3
d_call: -
clone_size: -
v_call: TRBV12-5
cdr3_nt: TGTGCTAGTGGTTTGATGTCGGTCACAGATACGCAGTATTTT
cdr3_aa: CASGLMSVTDTQYF

j_call: TRBJ2-5
d_call: TRBD1
clone_size: -
v_call: TRBV29-1
cdr3_nt: TGCAGCGTTAGACAGGGAGCGGAGACCCAGTACTTC
cdr3_aa: CSVRQGAETQYF

j_call: TRBJ2-1
d_call: -
clone_size: -
v_call: TRBV9
cdr3_nt: TGTGCCAGCAGCGTAGCCTCTGGGCAACTCTACAATGAGCAGTTCTTC
cdr3_aa: CASSVASGQLYNEQFF

j_call: TRBJ2-1
d_call: -
clone_size: -
v_call: TRBV11-3
cdr3_nt: TGTGCCAGCAGCGGGAGCTCCTACAATGAGCAGTTCTTC
cdr3_aa: CASSGSSYNEQFF

j_call: TRBJ1-5
d_call: -
clone_size: once
v_call: TRBV6-5
cdr3_nt: TGTGCCAGCAGTTACCGGAGGGGCCCTCAGCCCCAGCATTTT
cdr3_aa: CASSYRRGPQPQHF

j_call: TRBJ2-7
d_call: -
clone_size: few
v_call: TRBV18
cdr3_nt: TGTGCCAGCTCACCTCAAATCAGTTTCTCCAACGAGCAGTACTTC
cdr3_aa: CASSPQISFSNEQYF

j_call: TRBJ2-3
d_call: -
clone_size: -
v_call: TRBV29-1
cdr3_nt: TGCAGCGTTGAAATCCTAGAAACAGATACGCAGTATTTT
cdr3_aa: CSVEILETDTQYF

j_call: TRBJ2-7
d_call: -
clone_size: -
v_call: TRBV5-6
cdr3_nt: TGTGCCAGCAGCTTGCGTCACTACGAGCAGTACTTC
cdr3_aa: CASSLRHYEQYF

j_call: TRBJ1-6
d_call: -
clone_size: few
v_call: TRBV7-9
cdr3_nt: TGTGCCAGCAGCTCCACAGGGATTAGCTCCTATAATTCACCCCTCCACTTT
cdr3_aa: CASSSTGISSYNSPLHF

j_call: TRBJ1-5
d_call: -
clone_size: -
v_call: TRBV29-1
cdr3_nt: TGCAGCGTTGAAGGGGGGACTAATCAGCCCCAGCATTTT
cdr3_aa: CSVEGGTNQPQHF

j_call: TRBJ1-1
d_call: -
clone_size: -
v_call: TRBV27
cdr3_nt: TGTGCCAGCAGTTTTAGTAGTGGCACTGAAGCTTTCTTT
cdr3_aa: CASSFSSGTEAFF

j_call: TRBJ1-1
d_call: -
clone_size: few
v_call: TRBV7-2
cdr3_nt: TGTGCCAGCAGCTTATCAGGGACGAACACTGAAGCTTTCTTT
cdr3_aa: CASSLSGTNTEAFF

j_call: TRBJ1-2
d_call: -
clone_size: -
v_call: TRBV5-1
cdr3_nt: TGCGCCAGCAGCTTGAGAATCCCGGGTAACTATGGCTACACCTTC
cdr3_aa: CASSLRIPGNYGYTF

j_call: TRBJ2-7
d_call: -
clone_size: -
v_call: TRBV5-6
cdr3_nt: TGTGCCAGCAGCTTGTCCCCGGTCGCACCCTACGAGCAGTACTTC
cdr3_aa: CASSLSPVAPYEQYF

j_call: TRBJ2-2
d_call: TRBD1
clone_size: -
v_call: TRBV6-5
cdr3_nt: TGTGCCAGCAGGACGGACAGGCGGAACACCGGGGAGCTGTTTTTT
cdr3_aa: CASRTDRRNTGELFF

j_call: TRBJ2-3
d_call: -
clone_size: -
v_call: TRBV7-2
cdr3_nt: TGTGCCAGCAGCTTCCGATGGGATACGCAGTATTTT
cdr3_aa: CASSFRWDTQYF

j_call: TRBJ1-5
d_call: -
clone_size: -
v_call: TRBV11-3
cdr3_nt: TGTGCCAGCAGCTTAGAAAATACAGGGCCGAGCAATCAGCCCCAGCATTTT
cdr3_aa: CASSLENTGPSNQPQHF

j_call: TRBJ2-1
d_call: -
clone_size: -
v_call: TRBV7-2
cdr3_nt: TGTGCCAGCAGCATCCCTTGGCGGGGCCAATACAATGAGCAGTTCTTC
cdr3_aa: CASSIPWRGQYNEQFF

j_call: TRBJ2-2
d_call: -
clone_size: few
v_call: TRBV7-8
cdr3_nt: TGTGCCGGTCAAGGGGCTGCGAACACCGGGGAGCTGTTTTTT
cdr3_aa: CAGQGAANTGELFF

j_call: TRBJ1-1
d_call: -
clone_size: -
v_call: TRBV5-1
cdr3_nt: TGCGCCAGCAGCTTACAGGGTGTGAACACTGAAGCTTTCTTT
cdr3_aa: CASSLQGVNTEAFF

j_call: TRBJ2-1
d_call: TRBD1
clone_size: -
v_call: TRBV12-3/TRBV12-4
cdr3_nt: TGTGCCAGCAGTTCTTCCACAGGGGATGAGCAGTTCTTC
cdr3_aa: CASSSSTGDEQFF

j_call: TRBJ2-5
d_call: TRBD1
clone_size: -
v_call: TRBV6-5
cdr3_nt: TGTGCCAGCATAGAGACAGGGTGGGAGACCCAGTACTTC
cdr3_aa: CASIETGWETQYF

j_call: TRBJ1-6
d_call: TRBD1
clone_size: -
v_call: TRBV5-1
cdr3_nt: TGCGCCAGCCAGGACAGGGCGGGATCACCCCTCCACTTT
cdr3_aa: CASQDRAGSPLHF